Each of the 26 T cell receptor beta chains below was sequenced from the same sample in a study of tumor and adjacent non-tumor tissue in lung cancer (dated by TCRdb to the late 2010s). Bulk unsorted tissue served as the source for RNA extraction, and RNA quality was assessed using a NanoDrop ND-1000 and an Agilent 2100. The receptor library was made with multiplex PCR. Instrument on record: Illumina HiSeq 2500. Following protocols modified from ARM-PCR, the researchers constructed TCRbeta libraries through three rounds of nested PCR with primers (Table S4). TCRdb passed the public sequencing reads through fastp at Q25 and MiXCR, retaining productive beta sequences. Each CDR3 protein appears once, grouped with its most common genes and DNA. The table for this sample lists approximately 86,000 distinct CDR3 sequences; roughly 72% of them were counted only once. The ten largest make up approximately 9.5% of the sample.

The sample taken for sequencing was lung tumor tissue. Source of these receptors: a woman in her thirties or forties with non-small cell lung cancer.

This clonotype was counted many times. DNA for the CDR3: TGCAGTGCAGTGCCCGGAGGGTCCTACGAGCAGTACTTC. It translates to CSAVPGGSYEQYF. This sequence joins TRBV20-1 and TRBJ2-7, with a possible D match to TRBD2 (6 bases). The germline V and J ends were trimmed by 6 bases and 1 base, with 13 bases remaining between them. This CDR3 has 13 residues. Germline V lookup: CDR1 DFQATT, CDR2 SNEGSKA (reference sequence).

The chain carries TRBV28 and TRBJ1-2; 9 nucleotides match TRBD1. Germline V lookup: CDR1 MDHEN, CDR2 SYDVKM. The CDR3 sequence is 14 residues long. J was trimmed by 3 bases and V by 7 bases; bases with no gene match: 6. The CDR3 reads CASKRDREYYGYTF. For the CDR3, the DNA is TGTGCCAGCAAGCGGGACAGGGAGTACTATGGCTACACCTTC.

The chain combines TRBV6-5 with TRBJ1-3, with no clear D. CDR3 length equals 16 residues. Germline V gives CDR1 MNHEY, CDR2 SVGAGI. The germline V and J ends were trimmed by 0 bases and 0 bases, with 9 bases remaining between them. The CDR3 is CASSYSRMPSGNTIYF. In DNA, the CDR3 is TGTGCCAGCAGTTACTCGCGCATGCCCTCTGGAAACACCATATATTTT.

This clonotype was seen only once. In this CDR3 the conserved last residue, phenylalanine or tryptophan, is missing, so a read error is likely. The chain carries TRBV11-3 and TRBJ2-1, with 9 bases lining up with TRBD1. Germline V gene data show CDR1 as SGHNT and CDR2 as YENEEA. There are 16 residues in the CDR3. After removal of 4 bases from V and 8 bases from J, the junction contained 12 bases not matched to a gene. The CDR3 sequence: CASSWGQGQGVYEQFL. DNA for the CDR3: TGTGCCAGCAGCTGGGGACAGGGCCAGGGCGTGTATGAGCAGTTCTTA.

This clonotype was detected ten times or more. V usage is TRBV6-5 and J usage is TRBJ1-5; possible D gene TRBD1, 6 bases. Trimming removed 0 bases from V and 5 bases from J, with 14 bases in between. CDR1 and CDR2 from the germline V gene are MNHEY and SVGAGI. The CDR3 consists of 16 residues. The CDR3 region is CASSYSWSGAHQPQHF. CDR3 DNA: TGTGCCAGCAGTTACTCGTGGTCAGGGGCCCATCAGCCCCAGCATTTT.

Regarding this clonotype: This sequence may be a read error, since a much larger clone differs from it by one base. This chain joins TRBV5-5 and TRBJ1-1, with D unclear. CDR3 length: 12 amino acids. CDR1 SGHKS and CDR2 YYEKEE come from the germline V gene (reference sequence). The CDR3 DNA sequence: TGTGCCAGCAGCCCAGTCAGAACTGGAGCTTTCTTT. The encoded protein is CASSPVRTGAFF.

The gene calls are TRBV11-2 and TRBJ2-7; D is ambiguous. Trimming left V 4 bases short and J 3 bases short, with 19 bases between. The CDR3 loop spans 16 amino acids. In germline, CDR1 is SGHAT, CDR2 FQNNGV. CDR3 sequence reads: CASSSPGGQEYYEQYF. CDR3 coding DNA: TGTGCCAGCAGCTCCCCCGGTGGGCAGGAGTACTACGAGCAGTACTTC. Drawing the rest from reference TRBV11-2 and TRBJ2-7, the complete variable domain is EAGVAQSPRYKIIEKRQSVAFWCNPISGHATLYWYQQILGQGPKLLIQFQNNGVVDDSQLPKDRFSAERLKGVDSTLKIQPAKLEDSAVYLCASSSPGGQEYYEQYFGPGTRLTVT.

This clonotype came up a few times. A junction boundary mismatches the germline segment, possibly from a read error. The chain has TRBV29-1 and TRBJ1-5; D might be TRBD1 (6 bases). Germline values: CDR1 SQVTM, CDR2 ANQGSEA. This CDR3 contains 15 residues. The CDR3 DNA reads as TGTAGCGTAGTCACTACAGGGTTAGGCAATCAGTCCCAGCATTTT. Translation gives CSVVTTGLGNQSQHF.

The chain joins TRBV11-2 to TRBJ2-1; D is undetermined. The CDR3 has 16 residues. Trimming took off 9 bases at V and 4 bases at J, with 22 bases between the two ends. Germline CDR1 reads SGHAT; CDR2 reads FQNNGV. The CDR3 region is CASSMTLTALYNEQFF. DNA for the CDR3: TGTGCCAGTAGCATGACACTAACTGCACTGTACAATGAGCAGTTCTTC.

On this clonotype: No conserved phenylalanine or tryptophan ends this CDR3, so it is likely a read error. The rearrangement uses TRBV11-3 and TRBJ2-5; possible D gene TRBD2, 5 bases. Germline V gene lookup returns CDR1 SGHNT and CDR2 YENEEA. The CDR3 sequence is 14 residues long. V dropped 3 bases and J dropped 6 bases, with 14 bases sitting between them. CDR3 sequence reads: CASSLGGGGKTQYI. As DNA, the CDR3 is TGTGCCAGCAGCTTGGGTGGAGGAGGAAAGACCCAGTACATC.

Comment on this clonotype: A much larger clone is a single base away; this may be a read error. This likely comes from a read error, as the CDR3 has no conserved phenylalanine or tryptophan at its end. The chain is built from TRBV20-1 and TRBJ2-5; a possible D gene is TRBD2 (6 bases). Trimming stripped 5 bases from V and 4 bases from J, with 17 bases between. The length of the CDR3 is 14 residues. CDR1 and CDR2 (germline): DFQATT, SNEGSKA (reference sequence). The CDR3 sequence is CSAPREAGLETQYC. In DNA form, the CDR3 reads TGCAGTGCTCCGAGGGAGGCAGGGCTAGAGACCCAGTACTGC.

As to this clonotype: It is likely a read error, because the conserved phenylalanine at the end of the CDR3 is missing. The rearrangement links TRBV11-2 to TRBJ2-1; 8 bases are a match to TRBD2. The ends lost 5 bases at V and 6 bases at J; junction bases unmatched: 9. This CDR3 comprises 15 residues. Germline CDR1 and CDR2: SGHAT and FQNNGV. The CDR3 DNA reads TGTGCCAGCAGCCCTGGACTAGCAGGAGGCAATGAGCAGTTCATA. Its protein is CASSPGLAGGNEQFI.

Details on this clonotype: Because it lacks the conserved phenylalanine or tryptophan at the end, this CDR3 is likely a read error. CDR3 region: CASNSNRGNSPLHI. CDR3 sequence (DNA): TGTGCCAGCAACTCCAACAGGGGGAATTCACCCCTCCACATC. This chain joins TRBV11-1 and TRBJ1-6; 8 positions match TRBD1. Germline V lookup: CDR1 SGHAT, CDR2 FQDESV (reference sequence). This CDR3 is built from 14 residues. Trimming at V came to 7 bases and at J to 7 bases, leaving 6 bases not matched to a gene.

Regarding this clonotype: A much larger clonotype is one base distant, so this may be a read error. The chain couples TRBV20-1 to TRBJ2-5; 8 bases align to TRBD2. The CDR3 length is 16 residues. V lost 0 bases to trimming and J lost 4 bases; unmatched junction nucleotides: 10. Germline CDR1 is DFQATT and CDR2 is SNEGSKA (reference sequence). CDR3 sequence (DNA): TGCAGTGCTAGAGAGAGGCTAGCGGGTAACCTAGAGACCCAGTACTTC. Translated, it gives CSARERLAGNLETQYF.

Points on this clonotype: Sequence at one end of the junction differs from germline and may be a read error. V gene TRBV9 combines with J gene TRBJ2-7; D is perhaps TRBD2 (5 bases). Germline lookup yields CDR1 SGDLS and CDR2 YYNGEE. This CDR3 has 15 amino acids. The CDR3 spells CASSVGLGKTYEQYF. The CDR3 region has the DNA TGTGCCAGTAGCGTAGGGTTAGGGAAAACCTACGAGCAGTACTTC.

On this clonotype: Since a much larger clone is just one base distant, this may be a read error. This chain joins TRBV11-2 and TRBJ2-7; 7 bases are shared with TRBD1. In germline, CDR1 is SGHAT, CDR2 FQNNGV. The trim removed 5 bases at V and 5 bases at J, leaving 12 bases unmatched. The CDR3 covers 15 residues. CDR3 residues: CASSPGTEVSHEQYF. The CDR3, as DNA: TGTGCCAGCAGCCCCGGGACAGAGGTATCCCACGAGCAGTACTTC.

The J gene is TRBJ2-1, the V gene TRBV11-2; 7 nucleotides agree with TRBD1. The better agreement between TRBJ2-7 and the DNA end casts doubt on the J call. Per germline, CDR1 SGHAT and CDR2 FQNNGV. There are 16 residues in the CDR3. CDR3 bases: TGTATCAGCAGCTTAGGCCCAGGGGGAGTACTCTATGAGCAGTACTTC. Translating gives CISSLGPGGVLYEQYF.

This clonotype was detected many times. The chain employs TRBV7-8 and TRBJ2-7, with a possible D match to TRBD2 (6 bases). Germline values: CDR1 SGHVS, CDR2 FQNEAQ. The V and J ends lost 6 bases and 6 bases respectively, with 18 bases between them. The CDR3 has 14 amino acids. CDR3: CASRTAAGSSEQYF. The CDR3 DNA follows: TGTGCCAGCAGAACCGCCGCGGGAAGTAGCGAGCAGTACTTC.

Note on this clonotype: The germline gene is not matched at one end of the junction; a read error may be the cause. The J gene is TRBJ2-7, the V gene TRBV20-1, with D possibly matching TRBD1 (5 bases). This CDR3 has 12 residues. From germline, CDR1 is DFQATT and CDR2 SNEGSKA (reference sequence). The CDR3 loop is CSARPRAYKQYF. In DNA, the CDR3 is TGCAGTGCTAGGCCCAGGGCCTACAAGCAGTACTTC.

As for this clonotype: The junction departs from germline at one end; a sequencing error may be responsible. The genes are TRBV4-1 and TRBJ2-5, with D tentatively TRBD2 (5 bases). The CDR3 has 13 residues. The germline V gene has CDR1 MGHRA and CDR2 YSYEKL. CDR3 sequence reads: CASSPGPEVTHYF. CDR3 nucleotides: TGCGCCAGCAGCCCTGGGCCGGAGGTGACCCATTACTTC.

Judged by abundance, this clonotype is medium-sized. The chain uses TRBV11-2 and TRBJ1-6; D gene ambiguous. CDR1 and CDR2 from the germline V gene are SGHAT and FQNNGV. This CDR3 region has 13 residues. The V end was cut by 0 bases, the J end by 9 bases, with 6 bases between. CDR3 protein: CASSLERRSPLHF. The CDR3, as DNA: TGTGCCAGCAGCTTAGAGAGACGTTCACCCCTCCACTTT.

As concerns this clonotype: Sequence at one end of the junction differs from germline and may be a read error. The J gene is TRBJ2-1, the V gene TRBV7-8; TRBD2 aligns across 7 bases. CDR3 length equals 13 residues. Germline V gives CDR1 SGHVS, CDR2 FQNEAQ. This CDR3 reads CASSSVGTREQLF. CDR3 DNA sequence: TGTGCCAGCAGCTCGGTGGGGACGCGGGAGCAGCTATTC.

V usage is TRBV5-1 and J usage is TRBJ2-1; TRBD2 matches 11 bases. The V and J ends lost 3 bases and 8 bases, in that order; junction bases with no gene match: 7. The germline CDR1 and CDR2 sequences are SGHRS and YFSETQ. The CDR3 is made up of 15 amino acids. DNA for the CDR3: TGCGCCAGCAGCTCACTAGCGGGAGTCGTCCATGAGCAGTTCTTC. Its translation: CASSSLAGVVHEQFF.

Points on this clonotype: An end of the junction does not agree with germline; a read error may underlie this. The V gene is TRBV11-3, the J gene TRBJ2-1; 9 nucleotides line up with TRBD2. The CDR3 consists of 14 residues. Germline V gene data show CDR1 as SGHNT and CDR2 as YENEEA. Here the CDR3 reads CANSQGVAGDEHFF. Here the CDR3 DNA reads TGTGCCAACAGCCAGGGGGTAGCGGGAGATGAGCACTTTTTC.

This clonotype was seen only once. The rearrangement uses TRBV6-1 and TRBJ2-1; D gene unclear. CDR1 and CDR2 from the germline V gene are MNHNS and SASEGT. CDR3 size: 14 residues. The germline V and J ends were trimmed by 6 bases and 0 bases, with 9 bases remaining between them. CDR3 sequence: CASRDSSSYNEQFF. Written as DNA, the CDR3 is TGTGCCAGCAGAGACTCCAGCTCCTACAATGAGCAGTTCTTC.

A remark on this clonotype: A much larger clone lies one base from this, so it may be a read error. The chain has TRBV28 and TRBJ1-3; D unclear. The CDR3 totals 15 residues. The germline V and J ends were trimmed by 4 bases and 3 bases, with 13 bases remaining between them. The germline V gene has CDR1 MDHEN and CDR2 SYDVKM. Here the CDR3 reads CASSSRNLVGNTIYF. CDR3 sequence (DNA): TGTGCCAGCAGTTCCCGGAATCTGGTTGGAAACACCATATATTTT.